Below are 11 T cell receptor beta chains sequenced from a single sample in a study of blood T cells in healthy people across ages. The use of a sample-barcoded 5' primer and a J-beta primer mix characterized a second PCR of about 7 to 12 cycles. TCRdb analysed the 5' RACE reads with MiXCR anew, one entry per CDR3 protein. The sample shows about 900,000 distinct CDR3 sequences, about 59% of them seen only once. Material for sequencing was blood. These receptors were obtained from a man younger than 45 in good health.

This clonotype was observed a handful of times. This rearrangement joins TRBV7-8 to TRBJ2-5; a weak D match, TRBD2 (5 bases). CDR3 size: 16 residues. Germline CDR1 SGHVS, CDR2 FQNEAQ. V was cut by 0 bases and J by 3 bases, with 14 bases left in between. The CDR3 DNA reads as TGTGCCAGCAGCTTAGCGCGGGTGGGAGTTAAAGAGACCCAGTACTTC. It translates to CASSLARVGVKETQYF.

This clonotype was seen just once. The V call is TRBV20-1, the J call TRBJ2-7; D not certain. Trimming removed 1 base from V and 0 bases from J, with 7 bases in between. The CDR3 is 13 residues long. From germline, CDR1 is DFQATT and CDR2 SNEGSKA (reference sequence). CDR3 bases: TGCAGTGCTAGAGGGTTCGACTCCTACGAGCAGTACTTC. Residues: CSARGFDSYEQYF.

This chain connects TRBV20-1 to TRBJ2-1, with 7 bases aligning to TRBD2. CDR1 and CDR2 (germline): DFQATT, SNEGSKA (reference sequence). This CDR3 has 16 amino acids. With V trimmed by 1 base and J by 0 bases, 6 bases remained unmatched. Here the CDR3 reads CSARVGLGSSYNEQFF. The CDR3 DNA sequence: TGCAGTGCTAGAGTAGGACTAGGAAGCTCCTACAATGAGCAGTTCTTC.

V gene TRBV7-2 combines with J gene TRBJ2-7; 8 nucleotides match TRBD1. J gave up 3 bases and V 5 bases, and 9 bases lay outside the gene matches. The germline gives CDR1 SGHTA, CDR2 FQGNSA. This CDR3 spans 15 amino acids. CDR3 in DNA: TGTGCCAGCAGCACCCCCAGGGGGCGCAGCTACGAGCAGTACTTC. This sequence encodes CASSTPRGRSYEQYF.

CDR3 nucleotides: TGCAGCGTCCCGGGACAGGGAACCTATGGCTACACCTTC. It yields the protein CSVPGQGTYGYTF. V gene TRBV29-1 combines with J gene TRBJ1-2, with 9 bases matching TRBD1. CDR1 and CDR2 (germline): SQVTM, ANQGSEA. CDR3 size: 13 residues. V was clipped by 6 bases and J by 4 bases; unmatched bases: 6.

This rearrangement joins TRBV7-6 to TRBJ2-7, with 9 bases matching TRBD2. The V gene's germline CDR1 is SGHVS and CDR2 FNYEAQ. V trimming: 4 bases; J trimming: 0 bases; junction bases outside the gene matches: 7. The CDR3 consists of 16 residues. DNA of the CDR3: TGTGCCAGCAGCTCCGGATCTAGCGGGGCCTCCTACGAGCAGTACTTC. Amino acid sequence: CASSSGSSGASYEQYF.

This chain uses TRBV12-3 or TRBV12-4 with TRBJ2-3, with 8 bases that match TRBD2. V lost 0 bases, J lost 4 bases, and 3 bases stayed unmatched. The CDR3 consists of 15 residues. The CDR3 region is CASSLARAGADTQYF. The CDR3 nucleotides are TGTGCCAGCAGTTTAGCGAGAGCGGGAGCAGATACGCAGTATTTT.

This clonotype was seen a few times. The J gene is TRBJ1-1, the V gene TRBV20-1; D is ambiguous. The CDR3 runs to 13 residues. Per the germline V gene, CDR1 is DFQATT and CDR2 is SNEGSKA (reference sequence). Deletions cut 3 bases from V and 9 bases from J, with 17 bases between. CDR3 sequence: CSASLGVRSQAFF. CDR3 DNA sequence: TGCAGTGCTAGTCTCGGGGTTAGGTCTCAAGCTTTCTTT.

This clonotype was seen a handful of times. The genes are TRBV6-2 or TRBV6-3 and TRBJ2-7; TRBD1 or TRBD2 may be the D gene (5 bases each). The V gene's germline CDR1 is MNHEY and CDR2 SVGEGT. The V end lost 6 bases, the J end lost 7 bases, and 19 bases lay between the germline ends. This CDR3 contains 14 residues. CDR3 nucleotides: TGTGCCAGCAGCTCCGGGACCGAGGGGAGAGAGCAGTACTTC. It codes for CASSSGTEGREQYF.

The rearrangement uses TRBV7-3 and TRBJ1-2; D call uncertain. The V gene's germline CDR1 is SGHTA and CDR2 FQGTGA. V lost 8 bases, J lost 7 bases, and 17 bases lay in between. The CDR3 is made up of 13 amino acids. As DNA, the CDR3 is TGTGCCAGCTCCGCCAGTCAGGACTCTGGCTACACCTTC. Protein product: CASSASQDSGYTF.

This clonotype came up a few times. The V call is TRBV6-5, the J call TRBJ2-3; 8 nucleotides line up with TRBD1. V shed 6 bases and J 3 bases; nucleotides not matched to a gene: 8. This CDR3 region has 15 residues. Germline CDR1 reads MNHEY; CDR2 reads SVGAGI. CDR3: CASSRRTGNTDTQYF. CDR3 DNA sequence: TGTGCCAGCAGCCGAAGGACAGGGAATACAGATACGCAGTATTTT.